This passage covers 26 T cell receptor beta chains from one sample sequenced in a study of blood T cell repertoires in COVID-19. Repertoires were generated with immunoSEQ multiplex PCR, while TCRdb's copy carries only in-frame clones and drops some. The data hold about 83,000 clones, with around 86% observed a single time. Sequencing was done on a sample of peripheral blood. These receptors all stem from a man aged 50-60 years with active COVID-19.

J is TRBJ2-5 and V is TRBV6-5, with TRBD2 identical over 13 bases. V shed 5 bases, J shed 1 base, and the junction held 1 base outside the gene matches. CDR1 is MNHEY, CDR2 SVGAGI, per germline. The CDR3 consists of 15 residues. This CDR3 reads CASSRTSGGQETQYF. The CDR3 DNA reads TGTGCCAGCAGTCGGACTAGCGGGGGCCAAGAGACCCAGTACTTC.

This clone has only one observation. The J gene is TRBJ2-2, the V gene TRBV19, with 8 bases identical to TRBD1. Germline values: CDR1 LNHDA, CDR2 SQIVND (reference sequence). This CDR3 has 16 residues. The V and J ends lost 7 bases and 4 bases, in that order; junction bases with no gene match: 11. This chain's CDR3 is CASTTTGAVGTGELFF. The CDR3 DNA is TGTGCCAGTACTACGACAGGGGCCGTCGGCACCGGGGAGCTGTTTTTT.

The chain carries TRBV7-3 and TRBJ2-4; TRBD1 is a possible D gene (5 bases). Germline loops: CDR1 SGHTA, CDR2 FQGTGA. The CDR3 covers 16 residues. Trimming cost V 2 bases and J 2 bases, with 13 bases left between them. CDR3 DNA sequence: TGTGCCAGCAGCTTAGAGGCAGGGCCCCCCAAAAACATTCAGTACTTC. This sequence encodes CASSLEAGPPKNIQYF.

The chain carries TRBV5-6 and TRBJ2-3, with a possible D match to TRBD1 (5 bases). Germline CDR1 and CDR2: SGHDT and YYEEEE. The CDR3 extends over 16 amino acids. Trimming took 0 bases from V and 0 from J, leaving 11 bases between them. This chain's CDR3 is CASSLARERSTDTQYF. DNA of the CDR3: TGTGCCAGCAGCTTGGCCAGGGAAAGGAGCACAGATACGCAGTATTTT.

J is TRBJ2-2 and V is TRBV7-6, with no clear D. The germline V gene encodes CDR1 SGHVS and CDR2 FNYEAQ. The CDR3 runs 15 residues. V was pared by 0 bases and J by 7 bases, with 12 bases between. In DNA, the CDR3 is TGTGCCAGCAGCTTAGCTCGGTCCTCAGGCGGGGAGCTGTTTTTT. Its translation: CASSLARSSGGELFF.

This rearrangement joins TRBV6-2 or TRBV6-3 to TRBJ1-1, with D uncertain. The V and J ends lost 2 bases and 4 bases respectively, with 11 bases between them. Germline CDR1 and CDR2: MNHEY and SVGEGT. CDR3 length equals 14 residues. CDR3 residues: CASSYEGGLTEAFF. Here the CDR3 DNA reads TGTGCCAGCAGTTACGAGGGCGGGCTCACTGAAGCTTTCTTT.

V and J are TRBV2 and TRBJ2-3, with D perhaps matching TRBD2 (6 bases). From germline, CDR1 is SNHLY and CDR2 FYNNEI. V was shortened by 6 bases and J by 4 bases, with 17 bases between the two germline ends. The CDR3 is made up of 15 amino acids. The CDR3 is CASRVRTGGPDTQYF. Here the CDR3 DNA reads TGTGCCAGCAGGGTTCGGACCGGGGGACCAGATACGCAGTATTTT.

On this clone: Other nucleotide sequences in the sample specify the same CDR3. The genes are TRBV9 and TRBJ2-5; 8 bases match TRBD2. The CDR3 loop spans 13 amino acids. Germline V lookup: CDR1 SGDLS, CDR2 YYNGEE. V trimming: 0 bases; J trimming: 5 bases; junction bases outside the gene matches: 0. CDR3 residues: CASSVGLAETQYF. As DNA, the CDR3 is TGTGCCAGCAGCGTAGGACTAGCGGAGACCCAGTACTTC. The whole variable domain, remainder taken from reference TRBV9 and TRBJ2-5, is DSGVTQTPKHLITATGQRVTLRCSPRSGDLSVYWYQQSLDQGLQFLIQYYNGEERAKGNILERFSAQQFPDLHSELNLSSLELGDSALYFCASSVGLAETQYFGPGTRLLVL.

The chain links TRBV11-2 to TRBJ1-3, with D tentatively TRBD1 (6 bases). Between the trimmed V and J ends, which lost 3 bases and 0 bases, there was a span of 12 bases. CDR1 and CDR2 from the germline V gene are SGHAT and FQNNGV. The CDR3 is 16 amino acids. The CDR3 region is CASSFWTAYSGNTIYF. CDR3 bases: TGTGCCAGCAGCTTCTGGACAGCCTACTCTGGAAACACCATATATTTT.

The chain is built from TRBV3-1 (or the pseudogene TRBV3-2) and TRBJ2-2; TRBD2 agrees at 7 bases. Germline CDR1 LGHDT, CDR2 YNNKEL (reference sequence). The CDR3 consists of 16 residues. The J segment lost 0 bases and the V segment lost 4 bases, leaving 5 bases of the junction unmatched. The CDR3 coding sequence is TGTGCCAGCAGCCGCGGCGCGGGAGCGAACACCGGGGAGCTGTTTTTT. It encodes CASSRGAGANTGELFF.

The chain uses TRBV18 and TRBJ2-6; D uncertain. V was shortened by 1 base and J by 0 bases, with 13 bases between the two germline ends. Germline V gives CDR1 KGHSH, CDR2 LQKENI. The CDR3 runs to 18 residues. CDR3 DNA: TGTGCCAGCTCACCACTTCAAAGACTGCCCTCTGGGGCCAACGTCCTGACTTTC. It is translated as CASSPLQRLPSGANVLTF. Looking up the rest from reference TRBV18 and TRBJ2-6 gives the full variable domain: NAGVMQNPRHLVRRRGQEARLRCSPMKGHSHVYWYRQLPEEGLKFMVYLQKENIIDESGMPKERFSAEFPKEGPSILRIQQVVRGDSAAYFCASSPLQRLPSGANVLTFGAGSRLTVL.

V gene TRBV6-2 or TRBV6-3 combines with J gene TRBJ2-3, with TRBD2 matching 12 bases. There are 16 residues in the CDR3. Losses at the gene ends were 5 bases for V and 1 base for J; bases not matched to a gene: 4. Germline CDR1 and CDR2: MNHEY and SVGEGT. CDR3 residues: CASSTRTSGGTDTQYF. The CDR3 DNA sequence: TGTGCCAGCAGTACCCGGACTAGCGGGGGCACAGATACGCAGTATTTT.

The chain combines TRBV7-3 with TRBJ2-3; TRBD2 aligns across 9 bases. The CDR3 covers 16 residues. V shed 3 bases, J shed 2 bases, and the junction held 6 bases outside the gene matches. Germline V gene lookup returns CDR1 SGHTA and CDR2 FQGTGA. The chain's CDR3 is CASSFKREASTDTQYF. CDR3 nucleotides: TGTGCCAGCAGCTTCAAGCGGGAGGCCTCCACAGATACGCAGTATTTT.

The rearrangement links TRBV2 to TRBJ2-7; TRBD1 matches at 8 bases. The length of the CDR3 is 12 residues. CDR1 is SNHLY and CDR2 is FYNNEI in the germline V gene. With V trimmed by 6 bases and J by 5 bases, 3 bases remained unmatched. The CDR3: CASSRQGHEQYF. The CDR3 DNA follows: TGTGCCAGCAGCCGACAGGGGCACGAGCAGTACTTC.

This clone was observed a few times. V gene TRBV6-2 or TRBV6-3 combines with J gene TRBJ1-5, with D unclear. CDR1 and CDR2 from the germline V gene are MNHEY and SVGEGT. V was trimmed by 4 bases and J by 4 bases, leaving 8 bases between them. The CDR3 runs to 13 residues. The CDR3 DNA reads TGTGCCAGCAGTTCTGGGAGTAATCAGCCCCAGCATTTT. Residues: CASSSGSNQPQHF.

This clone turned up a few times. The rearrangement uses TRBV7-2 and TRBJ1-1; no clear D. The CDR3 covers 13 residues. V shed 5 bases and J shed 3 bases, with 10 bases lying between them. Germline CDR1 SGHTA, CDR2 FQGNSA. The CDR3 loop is CASSPSGYTEAFF. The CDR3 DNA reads TGTGCCAGCAGCCCGTCGGGGTACACTGAAGCTTTCTTT.

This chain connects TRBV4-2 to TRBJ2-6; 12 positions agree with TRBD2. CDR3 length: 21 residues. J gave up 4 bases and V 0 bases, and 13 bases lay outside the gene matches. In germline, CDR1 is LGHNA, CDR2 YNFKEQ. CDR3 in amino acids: CASSQDRYASGRGSGANVLTF. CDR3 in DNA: TGTGCCAGCAGCCAAGATCGATACGCTAGCGGGAGGGGCTCGGGGGCCAACGTCCTGACTTTC.

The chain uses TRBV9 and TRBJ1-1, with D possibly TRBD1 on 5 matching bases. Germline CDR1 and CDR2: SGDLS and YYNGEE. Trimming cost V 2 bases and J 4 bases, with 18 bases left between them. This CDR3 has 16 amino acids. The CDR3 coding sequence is TGTGCCAGCAGCGTCGGGACTCCGGAGGCGGCCACTGAAGCTTTCTTT. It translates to CASSVGTPEAATEAFF.

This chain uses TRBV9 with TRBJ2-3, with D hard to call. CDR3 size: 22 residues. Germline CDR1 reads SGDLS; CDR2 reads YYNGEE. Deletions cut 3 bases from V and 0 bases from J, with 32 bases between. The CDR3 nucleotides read TGTGCCAGCAGCGGACCCCCAATGGGTAGGTCAAAAGGTGACAATAGCACAGATACGCAGTATTTT. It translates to CASSGPPMGRSKGDNSTDTQYF.

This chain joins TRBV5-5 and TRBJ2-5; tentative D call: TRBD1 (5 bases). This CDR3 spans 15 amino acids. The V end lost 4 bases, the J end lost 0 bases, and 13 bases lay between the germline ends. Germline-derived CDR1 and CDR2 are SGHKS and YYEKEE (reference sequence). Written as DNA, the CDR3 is TGTGCCAGCAGCCACCGGACACAGTACCAAGAGACCCAGTACTTC. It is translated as CASSHRTQYQETQYF.

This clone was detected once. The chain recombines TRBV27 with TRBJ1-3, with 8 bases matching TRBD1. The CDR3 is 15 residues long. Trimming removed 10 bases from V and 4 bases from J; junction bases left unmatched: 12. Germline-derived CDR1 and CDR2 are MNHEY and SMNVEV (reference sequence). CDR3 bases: TGTGCCACCCAAGACAGGGGAGGTTTGGGAAACACCATATATTTT. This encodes CATQDRGGLGNTIYF.

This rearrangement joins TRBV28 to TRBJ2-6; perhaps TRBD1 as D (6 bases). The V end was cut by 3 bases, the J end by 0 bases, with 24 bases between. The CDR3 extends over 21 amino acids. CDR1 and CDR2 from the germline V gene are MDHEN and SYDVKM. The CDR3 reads CASSLSWQGIALLSGANVLTF. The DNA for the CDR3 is TGTGCCAGCAGTTTGAGTTGGCAGGGGATTGCTCTACTCTCTGGGGCCAACGTCCTGACTTTC.

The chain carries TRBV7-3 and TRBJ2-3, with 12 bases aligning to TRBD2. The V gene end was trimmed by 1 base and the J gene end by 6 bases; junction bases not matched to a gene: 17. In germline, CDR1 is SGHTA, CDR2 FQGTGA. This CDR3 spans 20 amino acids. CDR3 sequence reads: CASSLRPRTSGGTWGDTQYF. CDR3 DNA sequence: TGTGCCAGCAGCTTAAGGCCCCGAACTAGCGGGGGGACCTGGGGGGATACGCAGTATTTT.

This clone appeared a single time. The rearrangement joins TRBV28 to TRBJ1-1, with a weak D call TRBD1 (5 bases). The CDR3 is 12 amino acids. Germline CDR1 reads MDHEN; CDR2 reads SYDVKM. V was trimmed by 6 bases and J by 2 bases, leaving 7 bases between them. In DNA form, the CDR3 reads TGTGCCAGCAGCGGGGGTAACACTGAAGCTTTCTTT. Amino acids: CASSGGNTEAFF.

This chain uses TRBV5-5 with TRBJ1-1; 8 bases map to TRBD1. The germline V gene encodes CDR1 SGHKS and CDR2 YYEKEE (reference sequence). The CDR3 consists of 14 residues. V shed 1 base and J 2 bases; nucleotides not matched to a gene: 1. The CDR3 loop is CASSLTGGNTEAFF. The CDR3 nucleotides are TGTGCCAGCAGCTTGACAGGGGGTAACACTGAAGCTTTCTTT.

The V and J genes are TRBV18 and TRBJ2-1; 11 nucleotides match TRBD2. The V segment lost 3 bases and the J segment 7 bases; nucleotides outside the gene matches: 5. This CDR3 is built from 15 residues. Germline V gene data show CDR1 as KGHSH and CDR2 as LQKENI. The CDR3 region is CASSPGLAVVNEQFF. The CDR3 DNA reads TGTGCCAGCTCACCGGGACTAGCGGTGGTTAATGAGCAGTTCTTC.